This T cell receptor (beta chain) was sequenced for a study of PD-1 blockade in classical Hodgkin lymphoma. The repertoire was sequenced with immunoSEQ multiplex PCR; TCRdb's copy has only in-frame clones and lacks some. The repertoire includes 20,000 to 25,000 clones, around 94% of them detected once, and under 5% sits in the top ten. In the case of this clone: Its antigen remains unidentified.

Broader study findings: Why the repertoires differ is still unclear, perhaps disease activity or prior therapy.

In germline, CDR1 is LGHNA, CDR2 YNFKEQ. Losses at the gene ends were 3 bases for V and 0 bases for J; bases not matched to a gene: 5. This CDR3 comprises 15 residues. Specified time point: newly diagnosed, previously untreated cHL patient sample. Untreated, newly diagnosed classical Hodgkin lymphoma PBMCs were comparators. This receptor was obtained from a human donor with classical Hodgkin lymphoma. V gene TRBV4-2 combines with J gene TRBJ2-7; 7 bases are shared with TRBD1. What was sequenced was peripheral blood mononuclear cells (PBMCs). The CDR3 is CASSHHRGNSYEQYF. The CDR3 nucleotides are TGTGCCAGCAGCCACCACAGGGGAAACTCCTACGAGCAGTACTTC.